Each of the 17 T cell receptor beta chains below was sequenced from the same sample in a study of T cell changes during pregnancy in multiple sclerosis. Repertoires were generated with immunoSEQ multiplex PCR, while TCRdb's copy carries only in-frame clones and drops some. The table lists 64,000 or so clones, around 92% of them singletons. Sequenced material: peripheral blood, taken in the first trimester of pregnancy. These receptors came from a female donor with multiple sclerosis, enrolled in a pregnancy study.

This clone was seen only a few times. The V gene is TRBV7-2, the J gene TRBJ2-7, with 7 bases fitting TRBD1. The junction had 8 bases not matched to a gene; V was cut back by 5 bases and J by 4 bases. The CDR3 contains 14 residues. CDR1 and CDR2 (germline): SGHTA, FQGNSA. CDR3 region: CASSPRDRRYEQYF. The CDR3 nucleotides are TGTGCCAGCAGCCCCCGGGACAGAAGGTACGAGCAGTACTTC.

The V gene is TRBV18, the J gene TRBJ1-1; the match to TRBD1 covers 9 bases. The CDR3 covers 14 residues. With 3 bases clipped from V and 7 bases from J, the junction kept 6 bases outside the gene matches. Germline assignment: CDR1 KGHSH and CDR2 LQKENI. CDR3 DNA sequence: TGTGCCAGCTCACCCAACCGGGACAGGGTTGAAGCTTTCTTT. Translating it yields CASSPNRDRVEAFF.

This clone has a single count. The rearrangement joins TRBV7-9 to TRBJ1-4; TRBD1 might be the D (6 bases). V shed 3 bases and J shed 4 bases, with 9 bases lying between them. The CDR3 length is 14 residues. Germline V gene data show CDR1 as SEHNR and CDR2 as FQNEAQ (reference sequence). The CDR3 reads CASSLGTHNEKLFF. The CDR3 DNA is TGTGCCAGCAGCTTGGGGACACATAATGAAAAACTGTTTTTT.

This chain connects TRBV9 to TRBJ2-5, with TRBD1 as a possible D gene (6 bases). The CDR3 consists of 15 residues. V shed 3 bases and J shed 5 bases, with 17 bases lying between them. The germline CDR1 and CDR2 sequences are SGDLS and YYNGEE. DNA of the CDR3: TGTGCCAGCAGCGCCTATGACAGGCCGGAGGAGACCCAGTACTTC. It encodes CASSAYDRPEETQYF.

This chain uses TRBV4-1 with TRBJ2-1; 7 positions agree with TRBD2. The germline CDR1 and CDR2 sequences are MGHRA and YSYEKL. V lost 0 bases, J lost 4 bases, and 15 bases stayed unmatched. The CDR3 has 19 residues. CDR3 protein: CASSQDSEAGVPLYNEQFF. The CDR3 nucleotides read TGCGCCAGCAGCCAAGATTCCGAGGCGGGAGTGCCTTTGTACAATGAGCAGTTCTTC.

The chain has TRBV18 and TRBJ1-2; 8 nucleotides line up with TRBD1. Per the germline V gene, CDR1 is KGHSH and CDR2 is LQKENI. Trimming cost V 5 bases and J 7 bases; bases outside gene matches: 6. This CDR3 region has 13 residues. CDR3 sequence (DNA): TGTGCCAGCTCATCGGACAGGGTTGGTGGCTACACCTTC. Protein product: CASSSDRVGGYTF.

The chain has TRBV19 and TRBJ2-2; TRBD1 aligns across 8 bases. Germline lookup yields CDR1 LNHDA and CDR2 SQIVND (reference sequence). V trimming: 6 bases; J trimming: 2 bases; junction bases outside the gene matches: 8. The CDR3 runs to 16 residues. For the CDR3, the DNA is TGTGCCAGTAGCGTCGGGACAGGTCTTAACACCGGGGAGCTGTTTTTT. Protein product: CASSVGTGLNTGELFF.

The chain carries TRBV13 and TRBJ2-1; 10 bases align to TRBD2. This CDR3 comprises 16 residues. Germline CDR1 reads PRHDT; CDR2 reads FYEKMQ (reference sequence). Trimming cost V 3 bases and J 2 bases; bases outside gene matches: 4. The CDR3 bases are TGTGCCAGCAGCTTTTACCTAGCGGGGGCCTACAATGAGCAGTTCTTC. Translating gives CASSFYLAGAYNEQFF.

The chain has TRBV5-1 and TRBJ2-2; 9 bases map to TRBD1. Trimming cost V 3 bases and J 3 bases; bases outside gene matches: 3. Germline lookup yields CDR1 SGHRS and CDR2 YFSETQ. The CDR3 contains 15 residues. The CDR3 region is CASSSGTGYTGELFF. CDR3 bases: TGCGCCAGCAGCTCCGGGACAGGGTACACCGGGGAGCTGTTTTTT. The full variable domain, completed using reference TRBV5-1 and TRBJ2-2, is KAGVTQTPRYLIKTRGQQVTLSCSPISGHRSVSWYQQTPGQGLQFLFEYFSETQRNKGNFPGRFSGRQFSNSRSEMNVSTLELGDSALYLCASSSGTGYTGELFFGEGSRLTVL.

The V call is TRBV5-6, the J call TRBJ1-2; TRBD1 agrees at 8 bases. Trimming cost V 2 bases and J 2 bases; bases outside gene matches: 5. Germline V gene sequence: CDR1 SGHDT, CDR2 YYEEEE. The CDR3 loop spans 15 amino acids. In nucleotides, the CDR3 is TGTGCCAGCAGCTTCGGGGACAGGCTGAACTATGGCTACACCTTC. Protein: CASSFGDRLNYGYTF.

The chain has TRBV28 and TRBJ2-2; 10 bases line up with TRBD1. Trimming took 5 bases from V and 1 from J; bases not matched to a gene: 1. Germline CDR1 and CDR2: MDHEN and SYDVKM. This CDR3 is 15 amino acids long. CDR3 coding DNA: TGTGCCAGCAGTCGGACAGGGGGGAACACCGGGGAGCTGTTTTTT. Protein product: CASSRTGGNTGELFF.

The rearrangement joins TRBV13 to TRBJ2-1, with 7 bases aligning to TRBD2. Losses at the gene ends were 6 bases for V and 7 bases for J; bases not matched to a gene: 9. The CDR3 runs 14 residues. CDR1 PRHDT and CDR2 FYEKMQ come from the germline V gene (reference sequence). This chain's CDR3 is CASSNRAGLNEQFF. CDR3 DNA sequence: TGTGCCAGCAGTAACCGAGCGGGACTAAATGAGCAGTTCTTC.

The chain's CDR3 is CAISDVLKNIQYF. The CDR3 nucleotides read TGTGCCATCAGTGATGTCCTAAAAAACATTCAGTACTTC. The chain links TRBV10-3 to TRBJ2-4; no firm D call. This CDR3 comprises 13 residues. From germline, CDR1 is ENHRY and CDR2 SYGVKD. Trimming removed 3 bases at V and 4 bases at J, with 7 bases between.

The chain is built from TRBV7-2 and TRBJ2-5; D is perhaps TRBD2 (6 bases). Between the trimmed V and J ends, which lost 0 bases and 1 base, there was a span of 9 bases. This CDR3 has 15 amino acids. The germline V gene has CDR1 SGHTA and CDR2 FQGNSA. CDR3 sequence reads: CASSLALAAQETQYF. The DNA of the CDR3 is TGTGCCAGCAGCTTAGCCTTAGCGGCCCAAGAGACCCAGTACTTC.

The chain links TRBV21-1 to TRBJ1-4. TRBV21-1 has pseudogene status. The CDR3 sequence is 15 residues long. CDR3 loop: CASSKKSPGGEKLFF. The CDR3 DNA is TGTGCCAGCAGCAAAAAGTCGCCTGGAGGGGAAAAACTGTTTTTT.

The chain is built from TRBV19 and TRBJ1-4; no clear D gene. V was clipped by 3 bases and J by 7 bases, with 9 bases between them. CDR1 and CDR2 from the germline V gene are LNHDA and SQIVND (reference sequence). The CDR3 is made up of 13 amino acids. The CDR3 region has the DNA TGTGCCAGTAGTATCCTAAAACTTGAAAAACTGTTTTTT. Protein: CASSILKLEKLFF.

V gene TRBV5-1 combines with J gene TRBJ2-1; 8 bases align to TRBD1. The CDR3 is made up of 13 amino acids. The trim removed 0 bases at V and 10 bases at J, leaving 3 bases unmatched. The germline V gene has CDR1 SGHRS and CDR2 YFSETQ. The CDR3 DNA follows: TGCGCCAGCAGCTTGGTCAGGGGGCAAGAGCAGTTCTTC. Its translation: CASSLVRGQEQFF.